The 27 T cell receptor beta chains below were found in one sample sequenced in a study of molecular identifiers for immune sequencing clone quantification. TCRdb reanalysed the PCR reads using MiXCR and keeps one entry per CDR3 protein. The profile covers some 650,000 distinct CDR3 sequences, with 15% to 20% appearing a single time and 0.85% taken by the ten largest. Sequenced sample: naive CD8+ T cells from blood, with Jurkat cell RNA spiked in. Subset of the sample: FACS-sorted CD8+CD4-CCR7+CD45RA+ naive T cells. The receptors were sampled from a human donor in good health. Some libraries in this study had Jurkat cell RNA spiked in.

This clonotype was seen at least ten times. The chain has TRBV7-9 and TRBJ2-7; D gene unclear. The V gene's germline CDR1 is SEHNR and CDR2 FQNEAQ (reference sequence). The CDR3 extends over 15 amino acids. Trimming pared 5 bases from V and 2 bases from J, leaving 16 bases between. In DNA, the CDR3 is TGTGCCAGCAGCCCTCCGACGGGCCCCCCCTACGAGCAGTACTTC. Its translation is CASSPPTGPPYEQYF.

About this clonotype: A clone one base away is much larger, so this may be a read error. The CDR3, as DNA: TGCGCCAGCAGCTATGCGCTGGACAGGAATCAGCCCCAGCATTTT. As protein: CASSYALDRNQPQHF. The chain links TRBV4-1 to TRBJ1-5; TRBD1 matches 7 bases. The V gene's germline CDR1 is MGHRA and CDR2 YSYEKL. Trimming at V came to 5 bases and at J to 4 bases, leaving 8 bases not matched to a gene. The CDR3 has 15 amino acids.

The chain links TRBV20-1 to TRBJ2-1, with 11 bases aligning to TRBD2. From germline, CDR1 is DFQATT and CDR2 SNEGSKA (reference sequence). The CDR3 totals 16 residues. V trimming: 1 base; J trimming: 7 bases; junction bases outside the gene matches: 9. The CDR3: CSARGKLAGVSNEQFF. The CDR3 bases are TGCAGTGCTAGAGGAAAACTAGCGGGAGTGTCAAATGAGCAGTTCTTC.

As to this clonotype: A read error may explain this, as a much larger clone is one base away. This chain connects TRBV6-2 or TRBV6-3 to TRBJ1-1, with TRBD1 matching 8 bases. Germline assignment: CDR1 MNHEY and CDR2 SVGEGT. V gave up 2 bases and J gave up 8 bases; unmatched junction bases: 25. The CDR3 spans 20 residues. The CDR3 loop is CASSYQPGTGPSRNAEEAFF. The CDR3 DNA sequence: TGTGCCAGCAGTTACCAACCCGGGACAGGACCTTCTCGGAACGCTGAAGAAGCTTTCTTT.

A remark on this clonotype: A single base separates this from a much larger clone, so it may be a read error. In DNA, the CDR3 is TGTGCCTGGAGTGAGGGAGAAACTAATGAAAAACTGTTTTTT. Translated, it gives CAWSEGETNEKLFF. V is TRBV30 and J is TRBJ1-4, with D unclear. The CDR3 length is 14 residues. Trimming shortened V by 1 base and J by 1 base, and 7 bases separated the two germline ends. Germline V gene data show CDR1 as GTSNPN and CDR2 as SVGIG (reference sequence).

Many counts were recorded for this clonotype. The CDR3 loop reads CASSLSQGPGETQYF. CDR3 sequence (DNA): TGTGCCAGCAGCCTAAGCCAGGGCCCAGGAGAGACCCAGTACTTC. This sequence joins TRBV7-9 and TRBJ2-5; possibly TRBD1 for D (5 bases). Germline assignment: CDR1 SEHNR and CDR2 FQNEAQ (reference sequence). Trimming took off 5 bases at V and 4 bases at J, with 17 bases between the two ends. The CDR3 consists of 15 residues.

A remark on this clonotype: One base away lies a much larger clone, so this may be a sequencing read error. The CDR3 is CTSSQALWGQETQYF. Written as DNA, the CDR3 is TGCACCAGCAGCCAAGCCCTTTGGGGCCAAGAGACCCAGTACTTC. The chain uses TRBV5-1 and TRBJ2-5; no firm D call. Germline CDR1 SGHRS, CDR2 YFSETQ. The CDR3 runs 15 residues.

This clonotype was found many times. The V gene is TRBV7-3, the J gene TRBJ2-7, with D perhaps matching TRBD2 (6 bases). The CDR3 contains 13 residues. Germline-derived CDR1 and CDR2 are SGHTA and FQGTGA. Trimming pared 4 bases from V and 2 bases from J, leaving 9 bases between. The CDR3 DNA is TGTGCCAGCAGCTCTAGCGAGGCCTACGAGCAGTACTTC. Translated: CASSSSEAYEQYF.

This clonotype has at least ten counts. The V call is TRBV21-1, the J call TRBJ2-4; TRBD1 is the table's D call and was not checked against the DNA. TRBV21-1 is a documented pseudogene. This CDR3 contains 18 residues. The CDR3 here is CASSKPGQGVSSVDIQYF. In DNA form, the CDR3 reads TGTGCCAGCAGCAAGCCGGGACAGGGGGTTTCCTCGGTGGACATTCAGTACTTC.

With respect to this clonotype: This may be a read error, as it is one base from a much larger clone. The chain couples TRBV19 to TRBJ2-5, with 9 bases lining up with TRBD1. The length of the CDR3 is 14 residues. Germline CDR1 and CDR2: LNHDA and SQIVND (reference sequence). The CDR3 is CAGSNRGLQETQYF. DNA for the CDR3: TGTGCCGGTAGCAACAGGGGGCTCCAAGAGACCCAGTACTTC.

This clonotype was recorded at least ten times. The chain couples TRBV7-9 to TRBJ2-5; D uncertain. Germline CDR1 and CDR2: SEHNR and FQNEAQ (reference sequence). This CDR3 spans 12 amino acids. The V end was cut by 5 bases, the J end by 5 bases, with 9 bases between. The CDR3 protein is CASSQGTETQYF. The CDR3 DNA reads TGTGCCAGCAGCCAAGGAACGGAGACCCAGTACTTC. The full variable domain, rest sourced from reference TRBV7-9 and TRBJ2-5, is DTGVSQNPRHKITKRGQNVTFRCDPISEHNRLYWYRQTLGQGPEFLTYFQNEAQLEKSRLLSDRFSAERPKGSFSTLEIQRTEQGDSAMYLCASSQGTETQYFGPGTRLLVL.

The chain joins TRBV6-2 or TRBV6-3 to TRBJ2-2, with D unclear. The germline V and J ends were trimmed by 8 bases and 3 bases, with 16 bases remaining between them. This CDR3 has 15 amino acids. Looked up from germline, CDR1 is MNHEY and CDR2 is SVGEGT. This CDR3 is CASFLGTTDTGELFF. The CDR3 DNA is TGTGCCAGCTTTTTAGGCACTACGGACACCGGGGAGCTGTTTTTT.

The CDR3 nucleotides are TGTGCCAGCAGTTTTGTCGGGGGGGTAGACGGGGAGCTGTTTTTT. Its protein product is CASSFVGGVDGELFF. The J gene is TRBJ2-2, the V gene TRBV12-3 or TRBV12-4; 8 bases fit TRBD2. The V gene end was trimmed by 3 bases and the J gene end by 7 bases; junction bases not matched to a gene: 7. CDR3 length equals 15 residues.

This clonotype was recorded many times. The V and J genes are TRBV2 and TRBJ2-7; D may correspond to TRBD1 or TRBD2 (6 bases each). Trimming left V 8 bases short and J 1 base short, with 9 bases between. The CDR3 is 12 residues long. CDR1 is SNHLY and CDR2 is FYNNEI in the germline V gene. The CDR3 protein is CASLGGSYEQYF. The CDR3 DNA reads TGTGCCAGCCTAGGGGGGTCCTACGAGCAGTACTTC.

The table lists this clonotype with many counts. The V gene is TRBV20-1, the J gene TRBJ2-7; D is possibly TRBD2 (6 bases). The CDR3 totals 15 residues. Trimming removed 5 bases from V and 1 base from J, with 18 bases in between. The germline CDR1 and CDR2 sequences are DFQATT and SNEGSKA (reference sequence). CDR3 sequence reads: CSASPRDLVSYEQYF. The CDR3 DNA reads as TGCAGTGCTTCCCCCCGGGACTTAGTGTCCTACGAGCAGTACTTC.

Comments on this clonotype: Just one base apart from a much larger clone, this may be a read error. V and J are TRBV4-3 and TRBJ2-7; D could derive from TRBD1 or TRBD2 (5 bases each). Germline V CDR1 and CDR2: LGHNA, YSLEER. This CDR3 contains 15 residues. The CDR3 is CASSQAVGTAYEQCF. The CDR3 DNA reads TGCGCCAGCAGCCAAGCGGTCGGGACCGCCTACGAGCAGTGCTTC.

This clonotype was counted between two and nine times. The chain combines TRBV7-9 with TRBJ1-3; D not resolved. Germline lookup yields CDR1 SEHNR and CDR2 FQNEAQ (reference sequence). The CDR3 covers 12 residues. V lost 6 bases and J lost 4, with 7 bases in between. CDR3 nucleotides: TGTGCCAGCAGACAAACAGGAAACACCATATATTTT. Protein: CASRQTGNTIYF.

The chain carries TRBV10-3 and TRBJ2-1, with 9 bases lining up with TRBD1. CDR1 is ENHRY and CDR2 is SYGVKD in the germline V gene. CDR3 length equals 16 residues. With V trimmed by 6 bases and J by 5 bases, 11 bases remained unmatched. CDR3 DNA sequence: TGTGCCATCAGACCAACAGGGGGCAATAACGACAATGAGCAGTTCTTC. Residues: CAIRPTGGNNDNEQFF.

In this sample, this clonotype turned up a few times. This chain joins TRBV6-5 and TRBJ2-5; TRBD2 is a possible D gene (6 bases). V gave up 4 bases and J gave up 5 bases, with 11 bases separating them. Looked up from germline, CDR1 is MNHEY and CDR2 is SVGAGI. The CDR3 runs 13 residues. For the CDR3, the DNA is TGTGCCAGCAGTTGGGGGACTTCCGAGACCCAGTACTTC. Protein: CASSWGTSETQYF.

This clonotype was seen once. The chain has TRBV10-1 and TRBJ2-1; 10 positions agree with TRBD2. Losses at the gene ends were 4 bases for V and 0 bases for J; bases not matched to a gene: 24. The CDR3 contains 23 residues. Germline V gives CDR1 WNHNN, CDR2 SYGVQD (reference sequence). CDR3 amino acids: CASSGPETVRVAGGRSSYNEQFF. For the CDR3, the DNA is TGCGCCAGCAGTGGGCCTGAGACAGTACGAGTAGCGGGGGGCCGGAGCTCCTACAATGAGCAGTTCTTC.

The chain recombines TRBV6-6 with TRBJ2-7; D possibly uses TRBD1 or TRBD2 (5 bases each). The CDR3 sequence is 20 residues long. In germline, CDR1 is MNHNY, CDR2 SVGAGI (reference sequence). V was cut by 6 bases and J by 7 bases, with 37 bases left in between. The CDR3 here is CASSHRDRAESRESSEEQYF. Here the CDR3 DNA reads TGTGCCAGCAGCCACCGGGACCGCGCCGAATCCAGGGAAAGTAGCGAAGAGCAGTACTTC.

This clonotype showed up many times. This rearrangement joins TRBV30 to TRBJ2-2; D not resolved. The CDR3 loop spans 12 amino acids. V was trimmed by 3 bases and J by 6 bases, leaving 8 bases between them. Germline V gene sequence: CDR1 GTSNPN, CDR2 SVGIG (reference sequence). The CDR3: CAWRWGPGELFF. The CDR3, as DNA: TGTGCCTGGAGATGGGGTCCCGGGGAGCTGTTTTTT.

This clonotype came up many times. This chain links TRBV9 with TRBJ2-3, with TRBD2 matching over 9 bases. The CDR3 spans 14 residues. The trim removed 3 bases at V and 4 bases at J, leaving 3 bases unmatched. Germline assignment: CDR1 SGDLS and CDR2 YYNGEE. This CDR3 is CASSARTSADTQYF. CDR3 sequence (DNA): TGTGCCAGCAGCGCCCGGACTAGCGCAGATACGCAGTATTTT.

The table lists this clonotype with many counts. CDR3: CASSAYDSHREAFF. The CDR3 DNA is TGCGCCAGCAGTGCTTACGACAGCCACAGGGAAGCTTTCTTT. The chain links TRBV10-2 to TRBJ1-1; weak D call: TRBD1 (5 bases). V lost 4 bases, J lost 8 bases, and 17 bases lay in between. CDR3 length: 14 amino acids. Germline lookup yields CDR1 WSHSY and CDR2 SAAADI.

This clonotype was detected many times. The chain carries TRBV6-5 and TRBJ1-1; unclear D gene. The CDR3 runs to 12 residues. Trimming stripped 6 bases from V and 0 bases from J, with 5 bases between. CDR1 and CDR2 from the germline V gene are MNHEY and SVGAGI. CDR3 sequence reads: CASRGLNTEAFF. The CDR3, as DNA: TGTGCCAGCAGGGGATTGAACACTGAAGCTTTCTTT.

Turning to this clonotype: A much larger clone lies a single base off, so this may be a read error. The V call is TRBV7-9, the J call TRBJ1-1, with TRBD1 as a possible D gene (6 bases). CDR3 size: 18 residues. Trimming removed 2 bases at V and 3 bases at J, with 22 bases between. CDR1 and CDR2 (germline): SEHNR, FQNEAQ (reference sequence). CDR3 nucleotides: TGTGCCAGCAGCTTATCTTTATTGGGGGCAGATTCTGACACTGAAGCTTTCTTT. It codes for CASSLSLLGADSDTEAFF.

This clonotype appeared many times. V is TRBV2 and J is TRBJ1-1, with TRBD1 identical over 7 bases. This CDR3 is built from 16 residues. The V segment lost 1 base and the J segment 4 bases; nucleotides outside the gene matches: 9. Looked up from germline, CDR1 is SNHLY and CDR2 is FYNNEI. CDR3 bases: TGTGCCAGCAGTGAAGAAGAAGTGTGGACAGGCACTGAAGCTTTCTTT. Translating it yields CASSEEEVWTGTEAFF.